This T cell receptor (beta chain) was identified in a study of blood T cell repertoires in COVID-19. Germline CDR1 is LGHNA and CDR2 is YSLEER. CDR3 length equals 13 residues. J gave up 4 bases and V 6 bases, and 1 base lay outside the gene matches. Measured with immunoSEQ multiplex PCR; TCRdb has only the in-frame clones, and not every one. There are 130,000 to 150,000 clones in the sample; approximately 80% occur only once, and approximately 2.7% lies in the top ten. The sequence was collected from a woman in her thirties or forties with active or convalescent COVID-19. The chain recombines TRBV4-3 with TRBJ2-2, with 8 nucleotides matching TRBD1. Sequenced material: peripheral blood. This CDR3 is CASRGQVTGELFF. DNA of the CDR3: TGCGCCAGCAGGGGACAGGTCACCGGGGAGCTGTTTTTT.